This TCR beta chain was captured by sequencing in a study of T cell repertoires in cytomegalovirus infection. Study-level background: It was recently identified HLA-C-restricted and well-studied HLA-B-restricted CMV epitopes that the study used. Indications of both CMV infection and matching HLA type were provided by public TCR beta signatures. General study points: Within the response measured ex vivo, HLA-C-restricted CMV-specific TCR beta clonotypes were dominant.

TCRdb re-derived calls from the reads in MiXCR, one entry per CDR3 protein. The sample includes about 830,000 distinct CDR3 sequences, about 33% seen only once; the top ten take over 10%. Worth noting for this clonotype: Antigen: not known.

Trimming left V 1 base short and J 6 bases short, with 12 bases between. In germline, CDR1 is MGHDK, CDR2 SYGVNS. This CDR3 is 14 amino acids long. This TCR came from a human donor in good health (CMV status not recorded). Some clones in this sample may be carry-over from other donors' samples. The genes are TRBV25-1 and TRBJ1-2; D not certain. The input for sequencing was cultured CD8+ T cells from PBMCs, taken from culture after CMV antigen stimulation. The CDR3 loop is CASSEWQEAHGYTF. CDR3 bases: TGTGCCAGCAGTGAATGGCAGGAAGCCCATGGCTACACCTTC.